Sequencing of this T cell receptor (beta chain) was carried out in a study of shared clonotypes between healthy human individuals. Study as a whole: Every donor yielded three CD4 naive, three CD4 memory, two CD8 naive and one CD8 memory plate.

Findings and caveats of the study: Only a few donors were included, so the genetic and exposure-history diversity represented was limited.

Replicate PCRs for sorted subsets used 200 ng DNA; this equaled tens of thousands of T cell genomes. The method was immunoSEQ multiplex PCR; TCRdb's version includes in-frame clones alone and lacks a portion of them. The data hold millions of clones, with about 95% observed a single time. Trimming removed 1 base from V and 4 bases from J, with 10 bases in between. CDR1 is SEHNR and CDR2 is FQNEAQ in the germline V gene (reference sequence). The CDR3 has 15 amino acids. Worth noting for this clone: Its target is not known.

The naive CD8 population came from CD45RO-negative cells selected for CCR7, without terminally differentiated effector memory CD45RA+ cells. Sequencing used naive CD8+ T cells sorted from blood. The source of this sequence is a man aged 18 to 30 in good health. This sequence joins TRBV7-9 and TRBJ1-4, with D hard to call. In DNA form, the CDR3 reads TGTGCCAGCAGCTTAGAAGGCGATCATAATGAAAAACTGTTTTTT. Residues: CASSLEGDHNEKLFF.